Below are 15 T cell receptor beta chains sequenced from a single sample in a study of shared T cell receptors in the human thymus. Sequencing was performed with immunoSEQ multiplex PCR; in TCRdb, only in-frame clones are kept and a portion is missing. The data show 650,000 to 950,000 clones, with approximately 85% seen just once and roughly 0.01% held by the top ten. This same sample was also taken into another study, of human thymus T cells.

The specimen sequenced was thymocytes. These receptors all stem from a girl under three years old with a congenital heart defect.

This rearrangement joins TRBV7-6 to TRBJ2-3; tentative D call: TRBD2 (5 bases). There are 14 residues in the CDR3. CDR1 is SGHVS and CDR2 is FNYEAQ in the germline V gene. V shed 6 bases and J shed 3 bases, with 13 bases lying between them. In nucleotides, the CDR3 is TGTGCCAGCAGGGGCCGGGATGGGACAGATACGCAGTATTTT. It is translated as CASRGRDGTDTQYF.

This chain uses TRBV28 with TRBJ1-1; D remains ambiguous. Germline assignment: CDR1 MDHEN and CDR2 SYDVKM. Trimming removed 6 bases at V and 6 bases at J, with 8 bases between. The CDR3 has 11 residues. The CDR3 region is CASSEVSEAFF. CDR3 DNA sequence: TGTGCCAGCAGCGAGGTCTCTGAAGCTTTCTTT.

V is TRBV15 and J is TRBJ1-2; a possible D gene is TRBD1 (6 bases). The V and J ends lost 5 bases and 2 bases respectively, with 12 bases between them. The CDR3 consists of 14 residues. The germline gives CDR1 LNHNV, CDR2 YYDKDF (reference sequence). DNA for the CDR3: TGTGCCACCAGCGTAAAGACAGGCAACTATGGCTACACCTTC. It codes for CATSVKTGNYGYTF.

A single count supports this clone. The chain carries TRBV9 and TRBJ1-4; 10 nucleotides align to TRBD1. Germline V CDR1 and CDR2: SGDLS, YYNGEE. The V and J ends lost 3 bases and 6 bases, in that order; junction bases with no gene match: 8. The CDR3 contains 16 residues. The CDR3 protein is CASSARPGQGYEKLFF. DNA for the CDR3: TGTGCCAGCAGCGCAAGACCGGGACAGGGGTATGAAAAACTGTTTTTT.

This chain connects TRBV9 to TRBJ1-1; tentatively, D is TRBD1 (6 bases). The CDR3 is made up of 15 amino acids. From germline, CDR1 is SGDLS and CDR2 YYNGEE. V was cut by 2 bases and J by 2 bases, with 13 bases left in between. The CDR3 DNA sequence: TGTGCCAGCAGCGTTAAGGGGGACATAAACACTGAAGCTTTCTTT. This encodes CASSVKGDINTEAFF.

The chain is built from TRBV28 and TRBJ1-2, with D perhaps matching TRBD1 (5 bases). Germline CDR1 is MDHEN and CDR2 is SYDVKM. This CDR3 is 14 amino acids long. V gave up 4 bases and J gave up 3 bases, with 12 bases separating them. CDR3 sequence: CASSSIRDHYGYTF. CDR3 sequence (DNA): TGTGCCAGCAGTTCAATCAGGGATCACTATGGCTACACCTTC.

The chain combines TRBV28 with TRBJ1-2; tentatively, D is TRBD1 (5 bases). Germline V gene lookup returns CDR1 MDHEN and CDR2 SYDVKM. The CDR3 has 13 residues. V was trimmed by 5 bases and J by 8 bases, leaving 15 bases between them. CDR3 amino acids: CASSEQEKVGYTF. The CDR3 nucleotides read TGTGCCAGCAGTGAACAGGAAAAGGTGGGCTACACCTTC.

The chain employs TRBV27 and TRBJ1-4; 9 nucleotides align to TRBD1. The germline gives CDR1 MNHEY, CDR2 SMNVEV (reference sequence). J gave up 2 bases and V 6 bases, and 7 bases lay outside the gene matches. The CDR3 sequence is 16 residues long. The CDR3 reads CASSPKQGATNEKLFF. The CDR3, as DNA: TGTGCCAGCAGCCCTAAACAGGGGGCCACTAATGAAAAACTGTTTTTT.

V usage is TRBV5-6 and J usage is TRBJ2-1, with a possible D match to TRBD2 (5 bases). V lost 3 bases to trimming and J lost 13 bases, with 14 bases between them. Germline V gives CDR1 SGHDT, CDR2 YYEEEE. CDR3 length: 12 residues. The CDR3, as DNA: TGTGCCAGCAGCTCGGGCGGGTTGCCCCAGTTCTTC. This gives the protein CASSSGGLPQFF.

The rearrangement joins TRBV6-5 to TRBJ2-2, with TRBD2 identical over 9 bases. J was trimmed by 3 bases and V by 7 bases; bases with no gene match: 6. CDR3 length: 15 residues. Germline loops: CDR1 MNHEY, CDR2 SVGAGI. CDR3 coding DNA: TGTGCCAGCAACGGCGGGGGGGATCACACCGGGGAGCTGTTTTTT. Translation gives CASNGGGDHTGELFF.

The J gene is TRBJ2-3, the V gene TRBV25-1; TRBD2 aligns across 12 bases. The CDR3 length is 16 residues. Germline V gene lookup returns CDR1 MGHDK and CDR2 SYGVNS. With 3 bases clipped from V and 6 bases from J, the junction kept 7 bases outside the gene matches. The CDR3 protein is CASSDRTSGVRDTQYF. CDR3 nucleotide sequence: TGTGCCAGCAGTGACCGGACTAGCGGGGTAAGGGATACGCAGTATTTT.

V is TRBV14 and J is TRBJ2-5; maybe TRBD2 (5 bases). Trimming pared 0 bases from V and 4 bases from J, leaving 21 bases between. The CDR3 consists of 18 residues. The V gene's germline CDR1 is SGHDN and CDR2 FVKESK. CDR3 coding DNA: TGTGCCAGCAGCCAAGAGCCCGAACCAACTAGGTGCGGAGAGACCCAGTACTTC. This translates into CASSQEPEPTRCGETQYF.

This chain joins TRBV7-9 and TRBJ1-2; TRBD1 matches at 8 bases. The junction had 6 bases not matched to a gene; V was cut back by 5 bases and J by 4 bases. The CDR3 runs to 14 residues. Per germline, CDR1 SEHNR and CDR2 FQNEAQ (reference sequence). CDR3 nucleotides: TGTGCCAGCAGCCCTACGGACAGGGTCTATGGCTACACCTTC. It yields the protein CASSPTDRVYGYTF.

The chain uses TRBV13 and TRBJ1-5; D is possibly TRBD1 (6 bases). Germline V gene sequence: CDR1 PRHDT, CDR2 FYEKMQ (reference sequence). V lost 0 bases and J lost 9, with 15 bases in between. The CDR3 totals 15 residues. CDR3 DNA: TGTGCCAGCAGCTTAGGCGGTCAGGGGAAGGGGCCCCAGCATTTT. Protein: CASSLGGQGKGPQHF.

The V call is TRBV28, the J call TRBJ1-3; D might be TRBD1 (5 bases). Germline CDR1 is MDHEN and CDR2 is SYDVKM. The germline V and J ends were trimmed by 3 bases and 0 bases, with 12 bases remaining between them. CDR3 length: 16 amino acids. The CDR3 is CASSFGRGSSGNTIYF. CDR3 nucleotide sequence: TGTGCCAGCAGTTTTGGGAGGGGTAGCTCTGGAAACACCATATATTTT.